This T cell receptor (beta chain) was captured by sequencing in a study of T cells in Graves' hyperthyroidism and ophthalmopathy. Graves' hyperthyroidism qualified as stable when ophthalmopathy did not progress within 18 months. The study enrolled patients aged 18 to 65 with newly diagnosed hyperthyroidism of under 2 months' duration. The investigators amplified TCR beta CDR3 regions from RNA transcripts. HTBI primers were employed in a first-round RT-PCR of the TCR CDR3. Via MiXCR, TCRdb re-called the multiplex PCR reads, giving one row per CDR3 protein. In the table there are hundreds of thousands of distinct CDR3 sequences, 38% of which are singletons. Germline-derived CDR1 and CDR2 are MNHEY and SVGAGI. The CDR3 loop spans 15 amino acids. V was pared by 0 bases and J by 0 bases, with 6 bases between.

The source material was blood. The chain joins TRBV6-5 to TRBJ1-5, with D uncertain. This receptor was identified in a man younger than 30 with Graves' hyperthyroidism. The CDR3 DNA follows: TGTGCCAGCAGTTACTCTTCGGTTAGCAATCAGCCCCAGCATTTT. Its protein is CASSYSSVSNQPQHF.